The sequence of this T cell receptor (beta chain) was determined in a study of shared T cell receptors in the human thymus. Between the trimmed V and J ends, which lost 0 bases and 1 base, there was a span of 12 bases. This CDR3 contains 16 residues. Germline V gene sequence: CDR1 MNHNY, CDR2 SVGAGI (reference sequence). Profiling relied on immunoSEQ multiplex PCR, and the TCRdb table lists in-frame clones only, not all of them. The profile shows hundreds of thousands of clones, approximately 88% of them singletons. The same data also contributed to another study, on human thymus T cells. That work adds: Donor material was obtained from healthy Finnish infants undergoing corrective surgery for congenital heart defects. The thymus was resected at corrective cardiac surgery. Usage of V and J genes appeared biased in thymic and blood repertoires.

The sequenced sample was thymocytes. This TCR was sampled from a boy in the first two years of life with a congenital heart defect. The V gene is TRBV6-6, the J gene TRBJ2-5; a weak D match, TRBD2 (5 bases). For the CDR3, the DNA is TGTGCCAGCAGTTACTCTGATAGCGTGGGCCAAGAGACCCAGTACTTC. As protein: CASSYSDSVGQETQYF.